The clone carrying this T cell receptor (beta chain) was detected only once. Its matching antigen is unknown. The data were taken from a study of OX40 agonist ivuxolimab in advanced cancers. Study observations and caveats: Near-lowest levels of clonal expansion characterized partial responders at 0.1-3.0 mg/kg. Antigen targets of the expanded peripheral T cells went undetermined. Dosing at 0.1 to 3.0 mg/kg was accompanied by clonal expansion of CD4+ and CD8+ blood T cells by week 6. Averaging showed that CD8+ T cells had more expanded clones than CD4+ did.

Sequencing was performed with immunoSEQ multiplex PCR; in TCRdb, only in-frame clones are kept and a portion is missing. The top ten hold 0.75% to 0.9% of the sample, which has some 82,000 clones, 70% to 90% seen once. V shed 5 bases and J 7 bases; nucleotides not matched to a gene: 11. From germline, CDR1 is SGHTA and CDR2 FQGNSA. This CDR3 has 15 amino acids. The starting material was CD4+ or CD8+ T cells sorted from blood, obtained in a trial of the OX40 agonist ivuxolimab. The genes are TRBV7-2 and TRBJ1-5; 7 bases agree with TRBD1. This clonotype was sampled from an adult with an advanced solid tumor such as melanoma, head and neck, liver or kidney cancer. CDR3 protein: CASSTTSGGTQPQHF. The CDR3 DNA reads as TGTGCCAGCAGCACAACCTCAGGGGGAACCCAGCCCCAGCATTTT.